The clone carrying this TCR beta chain occurred once. Its antigen is currently unknown. This sample stems from a study of Ad26.COV2.S vaccination and SARS-CoV-2 variants. On the study more broadly: Intramuscular Ad26.COV2.S at 5x10^10 or 1x10^11 viral particles. Study observations and caveats: Non-spike TCR breadth was similar in vaccine and placebo recipients.

Profiling relied on immunoSEQ multiplex PCR, and the TCRdb table lists in-frame clones only, not all of them. The sample lists about 350,000 clones, over 75% seen once, with 3.4% in the top ten. As for treatment: roughly 18 received Ad26.COV2.S at low or high dose, single or two shots; 5 received placebo; per-sample allocation not given. Day 63 after the first injection of vaccine or placebo was the sampling time. This TCR was sampled from a person between 18 and 60 years old who received the Ad26.COV2.S COVID-19 vaccine or a placebo. This material consisted of peripheral blood, taken in a trial of Ad26.COV2.S vaccine versus placebo.

This chain's CDR3 is CASSPRLVGVGYTF. Written as DNA, the CDR3 is TGTGCCAGCAGCCCCCGTTTGGTGGGTGTAGGCTACACCTTC. The chain recombines TRBV7-8 with TRBJ1-2; D is undetermined. The germline V gene has CDR1 SGHVS and CDR2 FQNEAQ. Trimming took 5 bases from V and 8 from J, leaving 18 bases between them. This CDR3 contains 14 residues.